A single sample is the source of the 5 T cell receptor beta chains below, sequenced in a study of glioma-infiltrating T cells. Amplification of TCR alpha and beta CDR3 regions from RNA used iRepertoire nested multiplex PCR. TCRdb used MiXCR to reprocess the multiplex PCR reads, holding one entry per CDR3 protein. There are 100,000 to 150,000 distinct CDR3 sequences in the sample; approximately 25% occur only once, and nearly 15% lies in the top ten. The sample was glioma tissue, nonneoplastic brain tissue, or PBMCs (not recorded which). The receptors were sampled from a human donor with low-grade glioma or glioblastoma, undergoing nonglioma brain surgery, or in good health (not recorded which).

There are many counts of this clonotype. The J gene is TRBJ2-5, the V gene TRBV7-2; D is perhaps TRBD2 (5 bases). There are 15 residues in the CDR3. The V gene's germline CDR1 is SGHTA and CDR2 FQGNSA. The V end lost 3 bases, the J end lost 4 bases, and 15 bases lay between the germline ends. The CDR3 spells CASSFQEGWGETQYF. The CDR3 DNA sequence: TGTGCCAGCAGCTTTCAAGAGGGATGGGGAGAGACCCAGTACTTC.

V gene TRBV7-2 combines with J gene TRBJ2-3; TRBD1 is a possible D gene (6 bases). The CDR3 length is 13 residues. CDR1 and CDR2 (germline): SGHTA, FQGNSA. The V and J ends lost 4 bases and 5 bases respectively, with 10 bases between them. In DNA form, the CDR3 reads TGTGCCAGCAGCTACAGGGTTGAAGATACGCAGTATTTT. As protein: CASSYRVEDTQYF.

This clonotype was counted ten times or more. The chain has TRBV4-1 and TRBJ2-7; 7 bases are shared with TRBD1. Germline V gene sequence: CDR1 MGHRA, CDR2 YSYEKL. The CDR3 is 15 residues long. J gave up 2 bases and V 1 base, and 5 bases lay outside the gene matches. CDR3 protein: CASSQVSGTAYEQYF. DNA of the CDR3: TGCGCCAGCAGCCAAGTTTCTGGGACAGCCTACGAGCAGTACTTC.

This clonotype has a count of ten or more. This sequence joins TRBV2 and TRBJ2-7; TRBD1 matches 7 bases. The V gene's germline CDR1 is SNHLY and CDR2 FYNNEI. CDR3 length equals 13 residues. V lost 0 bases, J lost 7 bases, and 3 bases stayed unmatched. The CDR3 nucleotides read TGTGCCAGCAGTGAAGCGACAGGGATGGAGCAGTACTTC. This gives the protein CASSEATGMEQYF.

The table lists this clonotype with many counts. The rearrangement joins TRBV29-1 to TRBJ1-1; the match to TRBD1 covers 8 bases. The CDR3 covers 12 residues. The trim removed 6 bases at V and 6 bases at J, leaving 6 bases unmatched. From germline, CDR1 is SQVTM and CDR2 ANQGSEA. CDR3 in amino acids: CSVSPQGAEAFF. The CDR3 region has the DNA TGCAGCGTCTCCCCACAGGGGGCTGAAGCTTTCTTT.